This entry lists 5 T cell receptor beta chains sequenced from one sample in a study of T cell repertoires in cytomegalovirus infection. No antigen has been assigned to these receptors. A single record per CDR3 protein comes from TCRdb applying MiXCR to the reads. The data hold tens of thousands of distinct CDR3 sequences, with 20% to 25% observed a single time. Sequenced material: CD8+ T cells from cultured PBMCs, taken from culture after CMV antigen stimulation. Receptors originate from a human donor in good health (CMV status not recorded). Some clones in this sample may be carry-over from other donors' samples.

The table lists this clonotype with a few counts. The DNA for the CDR3 is TGCAGCGTTGAAGGACTAGCGGGAGGAACTGGGTTCGACGATACGCAGTATTTT. This sequence encodes CSVEGLAGGTGFDDTQYF. The gene calls are TRBV29-1 and TRBJ2-3; 13 nucleotides line up with TRBD2. Germline V gene lookup returns CDR1 SQVTM and CDR2 ANQGSEA. CDR3 length: 18 amino acids. V was clipped by 1 base and J by 6 bases; unmatched bases: 13.

DNA for the CDR3: TGCGCCAGCAGCCAAGATGGCCACCCGGGGTACTACACCTTC. This gives the protein CASSQDGHPGYYTF. V and J are TRBV4-1 and TRBJ1-2; D is unresolved. This CDR3 has 14 residues. The germline V gene encodes CDR1 MGHRA and CDR2 YSYEKL. V was clipped by 0 bases and J by 10 bases, with 15 bases between them.

This clonotype occurred a few times. The V gene is TRBV13, the J gene TRBJ2-1; no definite D call. The CDR3 covers 11 residues. Germline V gives CDR1 PRHDT, CDR2 FYEKMQ (reference sequence). The germline V and J ends were trimmed by 2 bases and 5 bases, with 1 base remaining between them. The CDR3 is CASSLHNEQFF. The DNA of the CDR3 is TGTGCCAGCAGCTTACACAATGAGCAGTTCTTC.

This chain joins TRBV29-1 and TRBJ1-6; maybe TRBD1 (6 bases). V was trimmed by 5 bases and J by 12 bases, leaving 23 bases between them. The CDR3 sequence is 15 residues long. Germline values: CDR1 SQVTM, CDR2 ANQGSEA. The CDR3 bases are TGCAGCGTTATATTACAGACAGGCCTGGGGGGACCCCTCCACTTT. Amino acids: CSVILQTGLGGPLHF.

This clonotype was counted between two and nine times. V usage is TRBV7-9 and J usage is TRBJ1-1, with D perhaps TRBD1 (6 bases). This CDR3 contains 14 residues. Trimming cost V 5 bases and J 3 bases, with 13 bases left between them. CDR1 and CDR2 (germline): SEHNR, FQNEAQ (reference sequence). In DNA form, the CDR3 reads TGTGCCAGCAGCAATCCCGACAGGTACACTGAAGCTTTCTTT. Translation: CASSNPDRYTEAFF.